The clone carrying this TCR beta chain has only a few counts. This entry belongs to a study of patients and donors after allogeneic stem cell transplantation. TCRdb reanalysed the RT-PCR reads using MiXCR and keeps one entry per CDR3 protein. The sample lists roughly 960,000 distinct CDR3 sequences, approximately 19% occurring once. Germline lookup yields CDR1 DFQATT and CDR2 SNEGSKA (reference sequence). The germline V and J ends were trimmed by 2 bases and 2 bases, with 16 bases remaining between them. This CDR3 has 15 residues. V is TRBV20-1 and J is TRBJ2-7; possibly TRBD1 for D (6 bases). The origin of this receptor is a human donor who was either an allogeneic HSCT recipient or a stem cell or donor lymphocyte infusion donor (not recorded which). It is not recorded whose cells these are; they may come from a transplant donor. Sequenced sample: blood, either unsorted or a sorted T cell fraction (not recorded which). CDR3 nucleotides: TGCAGTGCTAGACTCCGTGACAGGCGTACCTACGAGCAGTACTTC. Amino acid sequence: CSARLRDRRTYEQYF.